This T cell receptor beta chain was recorded in a study of beta chain features in type 1 diabetes. Notes on the study in general: When Type 1 diabetes patients were examined, their TCRB CDR3s proved moderately but significantly shorter in all four CD4+ subsets.

Germline V gene sequence: CDR1 SGHTA, CDR2 FQGNSA. This CDR3 is 14 amino acids long. The V and J ends lost 4 bases and 0 bases respectively, with 9 bases between them. In this sample, this clone turned up a few times. The antigen is not known. As every portion of the isolated RNA was reverse transcribed, the sequencing read expressed TCRB transcripts. The protocol was immunoSEQ multiplex PCR, while the TCRdb copy is restricted to in-frame clones and leaves out a portion. The table records hundreds of thousands of clones, around 15% of them present only once. This chain connects TRBV7-2 to TRBJ2-5; a possible D gene is TRBD1 (6 bases). This TCR came from a man between 18 and 35 years old with type 1 diabetes. Sequencing was carried out using naive CD4+ T cells from blood. The CDR3 spells CASSSDRNQETQYF. The CDR3 DNA follows: TGTGCCAGCAGCTCGGACAGAAACCAAGAGACCCAGTACTTC.